The 20 T cell receptor beta chains below all came from one sample that was sequenced in a study of T-cell reconstitution after alpha-beta-depleted transplantation in children (dated by TCRdb to the mid-2010s). Sample treatment or condition, as interpreted from the label and publication: allogeneic hematopoietic cell transplantation with graft depleted of TCRalphabeta T cells and CD19 B cells. Libraries were constructed by PCR. The reads were generated on an Illumina HiSeq 2500. To normalize quantification of the TCRbeta repertoire, the TCR libraries were built with molecular barcoding that relied on unique molecular identifiers. TCRdb took the public reads, trimmed them with fastp at Q25, ran MiXCR for clone calling and kept in-frame beta chains. Entries are consolidated by CDR3 protein sequence, retaining the most common genes and DNA. The sample includes about 210,000 distinct CDR3 sequences, with approximately 19% observed a single time. 35% to 50% of the sample goes to the ten largest clones.

The source was PBMCs, mostly from graft donor cells, collected 360 days after TCRalphabeta/CD19-depleted stem cell transplant. The receptors derive from a male patient aged 2 to 10 who had a stem cell transplant for acute lymphoblastic leukemia, so the T cells may come from the graft donor.

This clonotype has just a few counts. The chain has TRBV5-1 and TRBJ2-1; 8 positions match TRBD2. Germline assignment: CDR1 SGHRS and CDR2 YFSETQ. Germline trimming cut 4 bases from V and 2 bases from J; bases unmatched to any gene: 11. The CDR3 is 17 residues long. The chain's CDR3 is CASSTHGLAGPYNEQFF. CDR3 bases: TGCGCCAGCAGCACCCATGGGTTAGCGGGGCCCTACAATGAGCAGTTCTTC.

This clonotype came up many times. The rearrangement joins TRBV20-1 to TRBJ1-1; 8 nucleotides agree with TRBD1. Germline assignment: CDR1 DFQATT and CDR2 SNEGSKA (reference sequence). V shed 2 bases and J 5 bases; nucleotides not matched to a gene: 10. CDR3 length: 15 amino acids. This CDR3 is CSARRWGQVGTEAFF. The CDR3 DNA is TGCAGTGCTAGAAGATGGGGACAGGTCGGTACTGAAGCTTTCTTT.

This clonotype has only a few counts. The V call is TRBV5-1, the J call TRBJ1-2; unclear D gene. Looked up from germline, CDR1 is SGHRS and CDR2 is YFSETQ. This CDR3 spans 14 amino acids. The V end was cut by 1 base, the J end by 7 bases, with 14 bases between. The CDR3 spells CASSLRSIHPGYTF. The DNA for the CDR3 is TGCGCCAGCAGCTTGCGTTCCATCCACCCTGGCTACACCTTC.

The chain links TRBV5-6 to TRBJ2-1; 8 positions agree with TRBD1. This CDR3 region has 12 residues. Per the germline V gene, CDR1 is SGHDT and CDR2 is YYEEEE. Trimming cost V 5 bases and J 7 bases; bases outside gene matches: 2. The CDR3: CASRTGGNEQFF. In DNA, the CDR3 is TGTGCCAGCAGAACAGGGGGGAATGAGCAGTTCTTC.

This clonotype showed up just a few times. The chain has TRBV28 and TRBJ2-2; 8 nucleotides agree with TRBD1. Germline V gene lookup returns CDR1 MDHEN and CDR2 SYDVKM. V was pared by 5 bases and J by 2 bases, with 7 bases of the junction left unmatched. This CDR3 contains 16 residues. The CDR3 DNA sequence: TGTGCCAGCAGTCCACCAGGGGGCCCCAACACCGGGGAGCTGTTTTTT. Translating it yields CASSPPGGPNTGELFF.

This chain joins TRBV6-1 and TRBJ2-2, with a weak D call TRBD1 (6 bases). CDR1 is MNHNS and CDR2 is SASEGT in the germline V gene. Trimming pared 2 bases from V and 5 bases from J, leaving 18 bases between. This CDR3 is 17 amino acids long. The CDR3 nucleotides are TGTGCCAGCAGTGAAAGTAGAACAGGGTATCGGACCGGGGAGCTGTTTTTT. Its translation is CASSESRTGYRTGELFF.

This clonotype was recorded many times. This sequence joins TRBV6-5 and TRBJ1-1; 9 bases agree with TRBD1. There are 14 residues in the CDR3. CDR1 MNHEY and CDR2 SVGAGI come from the germline V gene. With 5 bases clipped from V and 6 bases from J, the junction kept 7 bases outside the gene matches. This CDR3 reads CASSTGQGRSEAFF. The DNA for the CDR3 is TGTGCCAGCAGTACAGGACAGGGGAGGTCTGAAGCTTTCTTT.

This clonotype appeared many times. DNA of the CDR3: TGTGCCAGCAGTGAGCCCCACGGCTTCTCGAATTCACCCCTCCACTTT. Protein: CASSEPHGFSNSPLHF. The gene calls are TRBV25-1 and TRBJ1-6, with no clear D. V dropped 3 bases and J dropped 7 bases, with 16 bases sitting between them. CDR1 is MGHDK, CDR2 SYGVNS, per germline. The CDR3 length is 16 residues. The full variable domain, its missing parts supplied by reference TRBV25-1 and TRBJ1-6, is EADIYQTPRYLVIGTGKKITLECSQTMGHDKMYWYQQDPGMELHLIHYSYGVNSTEKGDLSSESTVSRIRTEHFPLTLESARPSHTSQYLCASSEPHGFSNSPLHFGNGTRLTVT.

In this sample, this clonotype turned up a few times. J is TRBJ2-3 and V is TRBV7-9; 7 bases line up with TRBD2. The CDR3 covers 15 residues. The J segment lost 2 bases and the V segment lost 5 bases, leaving 7 bases of the junction unmatched. CDR1 is SEHNR, CDR2 FQNEAQ, per germline (reference sequence). CDR3 DNA sequence: TGTGCCAGCAGCCCCCGAGCGGGGACCACAGATACGCAGTATTTT. Protein: CASSPRAGTTDTQYF.

This clonotype was detected only a few times. V usage is TRBV5-1 and J usage is TRBJ1-6; D unclear. This CDR3 comprises 15 residues. The germline CDR1 and CDR2 sequences are SGHRS and YFSETQ. Trimming took off 0 bases at V and 7 bases at J, with 11 bases between the two ends. CDR3 DNA sequence: TGCGCCAGCAGCTTGGACGGGGTTTCGAATTCACCCCTCCACTTT. This gives the protein CASSLDGVSNSPLHF. The full variable domain, completed using reference TRBV5-1 and TRBJ1-6, is KAGVTQTPRYLIKTRGQQVTLSCSPISGHRSVSWYQQTPGQGLQFLFEYFSETQRNKGNFPGRFSGRQFSNSRSEMNVSTLELGDSALYLCASSLDGVSNSPLHFGNGTRLTVT.

The chain is built from TRBV11-1 and TRBJ2-2; the match to TRBD1 covers 7 bases. Losses at the gene ends were 5 bases for V and 4 bases for J; bases not matched to a gene: 7. Germline values: CDR1 SGHAT, CDR2 FQDESV (reference sequence). This CDR3 spans 15 amino acids. The CDR3 loop is CASSGWDSITGELFF. In DNA, the CDR3 is TGTGCCAGCAGCGGATGGGACAGTATCACCGGGGAGCTGTTTTTT.

This clonotype was found a few times. The chain employs TRBV4-2 and TRBJ2-1, with D perhaps assigned TRBD1 or TRBD2 (6 bases each). The CDR3 spans 15 residues. The germline V gene has CDR1 LGHNA and CDR2 YNFKEQ. V was shortened by 1 base and J by 8 bases, with 15 bases between the two germline ends. The CDR3 sequence: CASSQVVQGRHEQFF. CDR3 sequence (DNA): TGTGCCAGCAGCCAAGTCGTTCAGGGGAGGCATGAGCAGTTCTTC.

This clonotype was seen only a few times. The J gene is TRBJ1-1, the V gene TRBV30, with D hard to call. This CDR3 is built from 12 residues. From germline, CDR1 is GTSNPN and CDR2 SVGIG (reference sequence). Trimming shortened V by 8 bases and J by 0 bases, and 10 bases separated the two germline ends. The CDR3 DNA reads as TGTGCCGACCAGTACCTGAACACTGAAGCTTTCTTT. Amino acids: CADQYLNTEAFF.

In its sample, this clonotype was seen a few times. The chain couples TRBV29-1 to TRBJ2-7; D gene unclear. The germline V gene has CDR1 SQVTM and CDR2 ANQGSEA. CDR3 length: 12 residues. The V and J ends lost 3 bases and 3 bases respectively, with 9 bases between them. The DNA for the CDR3 is TGCAGCGTTGAGGTGGGGATCTACGAGCAGTACTTC. It specifies CSVEVGIYEQYF.

This chain joins TRBV3-1 and TRBJ2-1; 8 nucleotides line up with TRBD1. Germline V gene data show CDR1 as LGHDT and CDR2 as YNNKEL (reference sequence). Unmatched junction bases numbered 4, after V lost 2 bases and J lost 7 bases. CDR3 length: 14 residues. CDR3 in DNA: TGTGCCAGCAGCCAAAGGACAGGGAGGAATGAGCAGTTCTTC. It specifies CASSQRTGRNEQFF.

This clonotype was counted only a few times. V is TRBV4-3 and J is TRBJ2-7, with 7 bases fitting TRBD1. This CDR3 comprises 16 residues. Trimming cost V 0 bases and J 0 bases; bases outside gene matches: 5. Germline loops: CDR1 LGHNA, CDR2 YSLEER. CDR3 protein: CASSQEYRGPSYEQYF. CDR3 coding DNA: TGCGCCAGCAGCCAAGAGTACAGGGGTCCCTCCTACGAGCAGTACTTC.

The rearrangement uses TRBV6-2 or TRBV6-3 and TRBJ2-7; 14 bases agree with TRBD2. The trim removed 4 bases at V and 3 bases at J, leaving 11 bases unmatched. Germline V gene data show CDR1 as MNHEY and CDR2 as SVGEGT. CDR3 length: 18 amino acids. The CDR3 sequence is CASSSPGTSGGPIYEQYF. As DNA, the CDR3 is TGTGCCAGCAGTTCCCCGGGGACTAGCGGGGGACCCATCTACGAGCAGTACTTC.

This clonotype was recorded at least ten times. The genes are TRBV20-1 and TRBJ2-4; TRBD2 aligns across 11 bases. This CDR3 spans 12 amino acids. In germline, CDR1 is DFQATT, CDR2 SNEGSKA (reference sequence). V lost 6 bases to trimming and J lost 6 bases; unmatched junction nucleotides: 1. CDR3: CSAGLAGNIQYF. CDR3 DNA sequence: TGCAGTGCCGGACTAGCGGGAAACATTCAGTACTTC.

In its sample, this clonotype was seen many times. The chain recombines TRBV5-5 with TRBJ2-7, with D perhaps TRBD1 (6 bases). CDR1 and CDR2 from the germline V gene are SGHKS and YYEKEE (reference sequence). This CDR3 is built from 16 residues. The V end was cut by 4 bases, the J end by 3 bases, with 20 bases between. The CDR3 region is CASSLRLNRVVYEQYF. The CDR3, as DNA: TGTGCCAGCAGCCTAAGGCTAAACAGGGTGGTCTACGAGCAGTACTTC.

The V call is TRBV10-3, the J call TRBJ1-2, with D hard to call. Germline values: CDR1 ENHRY, CDR2 SYGVKD. The CDR3 is made up of 13 amino acids. V shed 7 bases and J shed 2 bases, with 11 bases lying between them. The CDR3: CAITGLGNYGYTF. Written as DNA, the CDR3 is TGTGCCATCACGGGTCTTGGAAACTATGGCTACACCTTC.